The present entry profiles one T cell receptor (beta chain) with its context. This sample was taken from a study of blood T cell repertoires in COVID-19. Study as a whole: Sites in the United States, Italy and Spain provided acute and convalescent COVID-19 samples. T cells, B-cell-depleted T cells, or PBMCs provided the cDNA or gDNA that served as material.

In the authors' workflow: Amplified reference gene primers provided the basis for estimating nucleated cell counts. The assay was immunoSEQ multiplex PCR, and TCRdb's table has in-frame clones only and misses some. V, J and clone size were drawn from that table, and D and trimming were deduced from the DNA. The sample lists some 87,000 clones; around 82% were seen once. The germline V gene encodes CDR1 MGHRA and CDR2 YSYEKL. The CDR3 totals 17 residues. V gave up 2 bases and J gave up 0 bases, with 14 bases separating them. This sequence was found in a man aged 80 or over with active or convalescent COVID-19. The sequencing input was peripheral blood. This sequence joins TRBV4-1 and TRBJ1-3, with a weak D call TRBD1 (6 bases). The CDR3 is CASSQTGTSRSGNTIYF. DNA of the CDR3: TGCGCCAGCAGCCAAACCGGGACATCACGCTCTGGAAACACCATATATTTT.